The 19 T cell receptor beta chains presented below share a single source sample, sequenced in a study of tumour-infiltrating T cells in Burkitt lymphoma. Libraries were prepared by immunoSEQ multiplex PCR; TCRdb keeps only in-frame clonotypes and omits some of them. The table lists fewer than 2,000 clones, more than 15% of them singletons. The sample was tumor tissue. The receptors originated from a human donor with diffuse large B-cell lymphoma.

The sample holds a few counts of this clone. A read error may produce the germline difference seen at one junction end. This chain connects TRBV2 to TRBJ1-5; the D gene is possibly TRBD1 (6 bases). CDR3 length: 15 residues. Germline lookup yields CDR1 SNHLY and CDR2 FYNNEI. The CDR3, as DNA: TGTGCCAGCAGTAGGGGGGGTAATAGCAATCAGTCCCAGCATTTT. This codes for CASSRGGNSNQSQHF.

This clone turned up a few times. This sequence joins TRBV9 and TRBJ1-2; 10 nucleotides agree with TRBD1. The CDR3 covers 15 residues. Trimming at V came to 3 bases and at J to 2 bases, leaving 4 bases not matched to a gene. CDR1 is SGDLS and CDR2 is YYNGEE in the germline V gene. DNA of the CDR3: TGTGCCAGCAGCGCGGGACAGGGGCCAAACTATGGCTACACCTTC. Encoded protein: CASSAGQGPNYGYTF.

This chain uses TRBV6-4 with TRBJ2-3; D unresolved. Germline V CDR1 and CDR2: MRHNA, SNTAGT. V dropped 5 bases and J dropped 6 bases, with 18 bases sitting between them. The CDR3 has 15 amino acids. CDR3 sequence reads: CASSNGPVGKDTQYF. CDR3 nucleotide sequence: TGTGCCAGCAGTAACGGGCCTGTGGGGAAGGATACGCAGTATTTT.

The V gene is TRBV9, the J gene TRBJ1-3, with D possibly TRBD1 on 5 matching bases. The CDR3 sequence is 14 residues long. V was pared by 0 bases and J by 4 bases, with 8 bases between. The V gene's germline CDR1 is SGDLS and CDR2 YYNGEE. CDR3: CASSVGGTGNTIYF. The CDR3 coding sequence is TGTGCCAGCAGCGTAGGAGGGACGGGAAACACCATATATTTT.

The chain employs TRBV18 and TRBJ2-1, with D uncertain. Deletions cut 1 base from V and 5 bases from J, with 9 bases between. CDR1 is KGHSH, CDR2 LQKENI, per germline. The CDR3 is 14 residues long. CDR3 DNA: TGTGCCAGCTCACCACTTTACGGCGACAATGAGCAGTTCTTC. This encodes CASSPLYGDNEQFF.

The chain combines TRBV4-1 with TRBJ2-1; 8 bases line up with TRBD2. The V and J ends lost 1 base and 3 bases, in that order; junction bases with no gene match: 5. This CDR3 is 16 amino acids long. CDR1 and CDR2 from the germline V gene are MGHRA and YSYEKL. The CDR3 sequence: CASSQATGGFYNEQFF. In DNA, the CDR3 is TGCGCCAGCAGCCAAGCGACGGGGGGGTTCTACAATGAGCAGTTCTTC.

This clone was seen a few times. V usage is TRBV9 and J usage is TRBJ2-3; D is perhaps TRBD1 (6 bases). The germline gives CDR1 SGDLS, CDR2 YYNGEE. The V end was cut by 7 bases, the J end by 2 bases, with 17 bases between. The CDR3 length is 15 residues. This CDR3 reads CASGEDGGYTDTQYF. The CDR3 coding sequence is TGTGCCAGCGGCGAGGATGGGGGCTACACAGATACGCAGTATTTT.

The V gene is TRBV2, the J gene TRBJ2-7, with TRBD2 as a possible D gene (5 bases). The germline CDR1 and CDR2 sequences are SNHLY and FYNNEI. With 7 bases removed from V and 6 bases from J, the gap between germline ends came to 13 bases. The CDR3 is 12 residues long. In DNA, the CDR3 is TGTGCCAGCAATCTAGCTCTTGGCGAGCAGTACTTC. Amino acids: CASNLALGEQYF.

J is TRBJ2-7 and V is TRBV6-5, with 7 bases lining up with TRBD2. Trimming took 6 bases from V and 4 from J; bases not matched to a gene: 6. The CDR3 is 13 amino acids. Looked up from germline, CDR1 is MNHEY and CDR2 is SVGAGI. CDR3 nucleotide sequence: TGTGCCAGCAGCTTCCCGGGAGGATACGAGCAGTACTTC. Amino acid sequence: CASSFPGGYEQYF.

This clone appeared a few times. This rearrangement joins TRBV30 to TRBJ2-1; D possibly matches TRBD1 or TRBD2 (5 bases each). The CDR3 contains 14 residues. Between the trimmed V and J ends, which lost 0 bases and 9 bases, there was a span of 15 bases. Germline V CDR1 and CDR2: GTSNPN, SVGIG (reference sequence). The CDR3: CAWSVPFGAVEQFF. In DNA form, the CDR3 reads TGTGCCTGGAGTGTACCATTCGGGGCGGTTGAGCAGTTCTTC.

The chain uses TRBV5-1 and TRBJ2-5, with TRBD2 identical over 8 bases. CDR3 size: 14 residues. Trimming at V came to 4 bases and at J to 4 bases, leaving 6 bases not matched to a gene. Germline V CDR1 and CDR2: SGHRS, YFSETQ. Here the CDR3 DNA reads TGCGCCAGCAGCGTGACGGGGGGGTCAGAGACCCAGTACTTC. This encodes CASSVTGGSETQYF.

The V call is TRBV30, the J call TRBJ1-1; D unresolved. Germline V gene sequence: CDR1 GTSNPN, CDR2 SVGIG (reference sequence). With 0 bases removed from V and 2 bases from J, the gap between germline ends came to 10 bases. This CDR3 comprises 14 residues. The CDR3 DNA sequence: TGTGCCTGGAGTGTAGTCCGCAGCAACACTGAAGCTTTCTTT. It encodes CAWSVVRSNTEAFF.

This sequence joins TRBV6-6 and TRBJ2-1, with D perhaps matching TRBD1 or TRBD2 (5 bases each). CDR3 length: 13 residues. Germline loops: CDR1 MNHNY, CDR2 SVGAGI (reference sequence). Trimming cost V 2 bases and J 7 bases, with 9 bases left between them. The CDR3 is CASSYEGKNEQFF. The CDR3 DNA reads as TGTGCCAGCAGTTACGAGGGGAAGAATGAGCAGTTCTTC.

The gene calls are TRBV29-1 and TRBJ1-1, with D tentatively TRBD1 (5 bases). The V end was cut by 4 bases, the J end by 10 bases, with 13 bases between. The CDR3 covers 11 residues. Per germline, CDR1 SQVTM and CDR2 ANQGSEA. The CDR3 sequence is CSVAGTAGAFF. For the CDR3, the DNA is TGCAGCGTTGCGGGGACCGCTGGAGCTTTCTTT.

V is TRBV7-6 and J is TRBJ1-3, with D possibly TRBD1 on 6 matching bases. V was pared by 3 bases and J by 0 bases, with 12 bases between. Per the germline V gene, CDR1 is SGHVS and CDR2 is FNYEAQ. The CDR3 is made up of 16 amino acids. CDR3 loop: CASSLGGASSGNTIYF. CDR3 nucleotide sequence: TGTGCCAGCAGCTTGGGGGGGGCGAGCTCTGGAAACACCATATATTTT.

CDR3 region: CASSPSNQPQHF. As DNA, the CDR3 is TGTGCCAGCTCACCCAGCAATCAGCCCCAGCATTTT. The chain joins TRBV18 to TRBJ1-5; D remains unclear. This CDR3 region has 12 residues. V shed 3 bases and J shed 1 base, with 1 base lying between them. The germline gives CDR1 KGHSH, CDR2 LQKENI. The full variable domain, completed using reference TRBV18 and TRBJ1-5, is NAGVMQNPRHLVRRRGQEARLRCSPMKGHSHVYWYRQLPEEGLKFMVYLQKENIIDESGMPKERFSAEFPKEGPSILRIQQVVRGDSAAYFCASSPSNQPQHFGDGTRLSIL.

The chain uses TRBV6-5 and TRBJ1-2, with 8 bases lining up with TRBD1. CDR3 size: 13 residues. Germline CDR1 MNHEY, CDR2 SVGAGI. V lost 2 bases to trimming and J lost 8 bases; unmatched junction nucleotides: 4. This chain's CDR3 is CASSYQGARGYTF. The CDR3 nucleotides are TGTGCCAGCAGTTACCAGGGGGCGAGGGGCTACACCTTC.

V is TRBV18 and J is TRBJ1-5; D unresolved. Germline V gene lookup returns CDR1 KGHSH and CDR2 LQKENI. The V gene lost 6 bases and the J gene lost 2 bases, with 11 bases spanning the gap. The CDR3 covers 14 residues. The CDR3 loop reads CASSPSKGNQPQHF. As DNA, the CDR3 is TGTGCCAGCTCCCCCTCTAAGGGCAATCAGCCCCAGCATTTT. The full variable domain, completed using reference TRBV18 and TRBJ1-5, is NAGVMQNPRHLVRRRGQEARLRCSPMKGHSHVYWYRQLPEEGLKFMVYLQKENIIDESGMPKERFSAEFPKEGPSILRIQQVVRGDSAAYFCASSPSKGNQPQHFGDGTRLSIL.

The chain combines TRBV29-1 with TRBJ2-5; D possibly matches TRBD1 or TRBD2 (5 bases each). This CDR3 has 12 amino acids. Per germline, CDR1 SQVTM and CDR2 ANQGSEA. Trimming removed 1 base at V and 4 bases at J, with 7 bases between. The CDR3 DNA is TGCAGCGTTGAAGTGGGGACAGAGACCCAGTACTTC. This encodes CSVEVGTETQYF.